A single T cell receptor (beta chain) is shown here with its context. Per the authors' pipeline: Scientists estimated how many nucleated cells there were by amplifying reference gene primers. TCRdb's copy holds only in-frame clones and misses some; the assay was immunoSEQ multiplex PCR. The DNA was the basis for D and trimming; V, J and clone size are from that table. The sample shows approximately 300,000 clones, approximately 86% of them seen only once. There are 16 residues in the CDR3. The germline gives CDR1 SGHAT, CDR2 FQNNGV. Trimming left V 4 bases short and J 4 bases short, with 18 bases between. These data come from a study of blood T cell repertoires in COVID-19. The wider study: Acute-phase and convalescent COVID-19 samples originated in the United States, Italy and Spain.

The J gene is TRBJ2-3, the V gene TRBV11-2; D is possibly TRBD2 (6 bases). The TCR was taken from a woman in her fifties or sixties who had recovered from COVID-19. Sequencing was done on a sample of peripheral blood. This CDR3 reads CASSSGTFAGADTQYF. The CDR3 nucleotides read TGTGCCAGCAGCTCAGGGACTTTCGCAGGCGCAGATACGCAGTATTTT. Using reference TRBV11-2 and TRBJ2-3 for the parts outside the CDR3, the full variable domain is EAGVAQSPRYKIIEKRQSVAFWCNPISGHATLYWYQQILGQGPKLLIQFQNNGVVDDSQLPKDRFSAERLKGVDSTLKIQPAKLEDSAVYLCASSSGTFAGADTQYFGPGTRLTVL.